This T cell receptor (beta chain) was documented in a study of T cell responses to AZD1222 COVID-19 vaccine. Overall study results and limits: Regions 160-218 and 743-854 dominated among vaccine-associated CD4 TCRs spanning spike. AZD1222 recipients seropositive at baseline numbered only 5 or 6. Spike-specific TCR breadth and depth grew following two AZD1222 doses.

Produced via immunoSEQ multiplex PCR; TCRdb's table is partial and in-frame only. Of about 130,000 clones in the sample, approximately 83% were seen once. In the case of this clone: What it binds is not known.

Germline V gene sequence: CDR1 MGHRA, CDR2 YSYEKL. The CDR3 is 15 amino acids. V shed 0 bases and J shed 8 bases, with 14 bases lying between them. The chain couples TRBV4-1 to TRBJ1-5; no clear D gene. This sequence originates from an adult in good health. Specimen: peripheral blood, collected on day 0 of AZD1222 vaccination. The CDR3 nucleotides read TGCGCCAGCAGCCAAGAACCCGGGATCGAGGAGCCCCAGCATTTT. Amino acids: CASSQEPGIEEPQHF.